This T cell receptor (beta chain) emerged from a study of cytomegalovirus exposure and HLA in healthy donors. The germline V gene has CDR1 SQVTM and CDR2 ANQGSEA. Trimming took off 8 bases at V and 8 bases at J, with 13 bases between the two ends. This CDR3 contains 11 residues. PCR amplification relied on 60 Vbeta primers (plus 13 Jbeta primers). Using immunoSEQ multiplex PCR, the repertoire was profiled, and TCRdb retains in-frame clones only, with some absent. Seen in this sample are 80,000 to 95,000 clones; the ten most common clones hold over 15%. Sequenced sample: PBMCs. This clonotype was obtained from a man over 45 in good health and CMV-seropositive. V and J are TRBV29-1 and TRBJ2-1; perhaps TRBD1 as D (5 bases). CDR3 region: CSSERGYEQFF. The CDR3 DNA reads TGCAGCTCTGAAAGGGGCTATGAGCAGTTCTTC.